The 30 T cell receptor beta chains presented below share a single source sample, sequenced in a study of blood T cells in healthy people across ages. A second PCR, run for roughly 7 to 12 cycles, used a sample-barcoded 5' primer plus a J-beta primer mix. One entry per CDR3 protein, called by TCRdb with MiXCR from the 5' RACE reads. The sample records 850,000 to 1,000,000 distinct CDR3 sequences, around 46% being singletons. Sequencing used blood. These receptors originate from a man between 25 and 39 years old in good health.

This chain connects TRBV3-1 to TRBJ2-1; D might be TRBD1 or TRBD2, each matching 5 bases. Germline V gives CDR1 LGHDT, CDR2 YNNKEL (reference sequence). Trimming left V 4 bases short and J 7 bases short, with 23 bases between. This CDR3 region has 17 residues. CDR3 protein: CASSPGASARGPNEQFF. The DNA of the CDR3 is TGTGCCAGCAGCCCCGGGGCATCGGCCCGGGGCCCTAATGAGCAGTTCTTC.

This clonotype was recorded once. This chain links TRBV13 with TRBJ1-6, with D possibly being TRBD1 (5 bases). The germline V gene encodes CDR1 PRHDT and CDR2 FYEKMQ (reference sequence). V was cut by 6 bases and J by 7 bases, with 16 bases left in between. The CDR3 spans 15 residues. The CDR3 DNA follows: TGTGCCAGCAGGGAGCCCGGACATCGGAATTCACCCCTCCACTTT. This codes for CASREPGHRNSPLHF.

This clonotype has more than one count but fewer than ten. The V gene is TRBV6-2 or TRBV6-3, the J gene TRBJ2-1, with 9 bases matching TRBD2. V gave up 7 bases and J gave up 9 bases; unmatched junction bases: 10. The CDR3 has 14 amino acids. Germline values: CDR1 MNHEY, CDR2 SVGEGT. DNA of the CDR3: TGTGCCAGCATTAACGGCGGGGGGGCCCTTGAGCAGTTCTTC. Amino acids: CASINGGGALEQFF.

V is TRBV7-9 and J is TRBJ2-3; no reliable D call. Germline V CDR1 and CDR2: SEHNR, FQNEAQ (reference sequence). The CDR3 sequence is 13 residues long. V was shortened by 5 bases and J by 6 bases, with 12 bases between the two germline ends. This CDR3 reads CASSHMNWDTQYF. The DNA of the CDR3 is TGTGCCAGCAGCCATATGAACTGGGATACGCAGTATTTT.

This chain connects TRBV5-1 to TRBJ2-7, with TRBD1 identical over 8 bases. Germline V gives CDR1 SGHRS, CDR2 YFSETQ. The CDR3 contains 14 residues. V was clipped by 2 bases and J by 7 bases; unmatched bases: 8. In nucleotides, the CDR3 is TGCGCCAGCAGCTTCAGGACAGGGCTCAATGAGCAGTACTTC. Translating gives CASSFRTGLNEQYF.

As for this clonotype: A read error is possible here, since a much larger clone lies one base away. The genes are TRBV12-3 or TRBV12-4 and TRBJ2-3; a weak D match, TRBD1 (6 bases). With 5 bases removed from V and 3 bases from J, the gap between germline ends came to 9 bases. The CDR3 totals 13 residues. CDR3 residues: CASSMRGTDTQYF. The CDR3, as DNA: TGTGCCAGCAGTATGAGGGGGACAGATACGCAGTATTTT.

This clonotype was detected only a few times. V is TRBV7-3 and J is TRBJ2-1; no definite D call. Germline V CDR1 and CDR2: SGHTA, FQGTGA. The CDR3 length is 15 residues. Trimming removed 4 bases at V and 8 bases at J, with 18 bases between. CDR3 bases: TGTGCCAGCAGCTCAAACGGAAACATTGGCGATGAGCAGTTCTTC. It specifies CASSSNGNIGDEQFF.

This clonotype was counted ten times or more. The chain couples TRBV12-3 or TRBV12-4 to TRBJ2-7, with D perhaps TRBD1 (5 bases). There are 12 residues in the CDR3. Trimming shortened V by 6 bases and J by 6 bases, and 12 bases separated the two germline ends. CDR3 bases: TGTGCCAGCAGCCTTACAGGACCCGAGCAGTACTTC. It specifies CASSLTGPEQYF.

This clonotype showed up many times. V gene TRBV5-1 combines with J gene TRBJ2-1; 13 bases are a match to TRBD2. The germline gives CDR1 SGHRS, CDR2 YFSETQ. Germline trimming cut 5 bases from V and 4 bases from J; bases unmatched to any gene: 0. This CDR3 contains 14 residues. The CDR3 region is CASRLAGGYNEQFF. The CDR3 bases are TGCGCCAGCAGACTAGCGGGGGGGTACAATGAGCAGTTCTTC.

The chain recombines TRBV5-1 with TRBJ2-1; no clear D. The V end was cut by 1 base, the J end by 0 bases, with 11 bases between. Germline V CDR1 and CDR2: SGHRS, YFSETQ. The length of the CDR3 is 16 residues. CDR3 DNA: TGCGCCAGCAGCTTGAAATTCCTTGACTCCTACAATGAGCAGTTCTTC. Amino acid sequence: CASSLKFLDSYNEQFF.

This clonotype was counted a few times. The rearrangement links TRBV29-1 to TRBJ2-5; 9 bases fit TRBD2. Germline trimming cut 4 bases from V and 1 base from J; bases unmatched to any gene: 7. The CDR3 consists of 15 residues. From germline, CDR1 is SQVTM and CDR2 ANQGSEA. The CDR3, as DNA: TGCAGCGTTGGTAGCGGGGGACGTTTCCAAGAGACCCAGTACTTC. This encodes CSVGSGGRFQETQYF.

The genes are TRBV7-9 and TRBJ2-1; a weak D match, TRBD1 (6 bases). V dropped 10 bases and J dropped 0 bases, with 16 bases sitting between them. The CDR3 is made up of 15 amino acids. Germline assignment: CDR1 SEHNR and CDR2 FQNEAQ (reference sequence). CDR3 nucleotide sequence: TGTGCCACCCATGGGGGCCGAGCCTCCTACAATGAGCAGTTCTTC. Its protein is CATHGGRASYNEQFF. Full variable domain (outside the CDR3, taken from reference TRBV7-9 and TRBJ2-1): DTGVSQNPRHKITKRGQNVTFRCDPISEHNRLYWYRQTLGQGPEFLTYFQNEAQLEKSRLLSDRFSAERPKGSFSTLEIQRTEQGDSAMYLCATHGGRASYNEQFFGPGTRLTVL.

The chain has TRBV29-1 and TRBJ1-1; unclear D gene. CDR1 and CDR2 (germline): SQVTM, ANQGSEA. The CDR3 has 13 amino acids. The V and J ends lost 6 bases and 0 bases respectively, with 11 bases between them. The CDR3 nucleotides read TGCAGCGTCTTCACCACTCTGAACACTGAAGCTTTCTTT. This codes for CSVFTTLNTEAFF.

This clonotype was observed at least ten times. The chain is built from TRBV5-1 and TRBJ2-1, with D perhaps given as TRBD1 or TRBD2 (5 bases each). Germline V gene sequence: CDR1 SGHRS, CDR2 YFSETQ. V lost 4 bases and J 6 bases, leaving 17 bases between the germline ends. The CDR3 contains 15 residues. The CDR3 spells CASSIILSRGNEQFF. The CDR3 region has the DNA TGCGCCAGCAGCATCATCCTCTCGAGGGGCAATGAGCAGTTCTTC.

This chain uses TRBV5-6 with TRBJ2-5; 7 bases map to TRBD2. Germline lookup yields CDR1 SGHDT and CDR2 YYEEEE. The V and J ends lost 0 bases and 5 bases, in that order; junction bases with no gene match: 10. CDR3 size: 16 residues. In DNA form, the CDR3 reads TGTGCCAGCAGCTTGGCCCGGGCTAGCGGAAAGGAGACCCAGTACTTC. Protein sequence: CASSLARASGKETQYF.

The V gene is TRBV6-5, the J gene TRBJ2-7; 8 bases fit TRBD1. V lost 5 bases, J lost 0 bases, and 6 bases stayed unmatched. The CDR3 loop spans 15 amino acids. Germline lookup yields CDR1 MNHEY and CDR2 SVGAGI. Here the CDR3 reads CASSPGQVHSYEQYF. DNA of the CDR3: TGTGCCAGCAGTCCGGGACAGGTTCACTCCTACGAGCAGTACTTC.

The rearrangement uses TRBV9 and TRBJ2-7; a possible D gene is TRBD1 (6 bases). The CDR3 is 15 amino acids. V gave up 6 bases and J gave up 7 bases, with 23 bases separating them. Germline CDR1 and CDR2: SGDLS and YYNGEE. DNA for the CDR3: TGTGCCAGCACGAACGAACAGGGCAGGTTGGATGAGCAGTACTTC. This encodes CASTNEQGRLDEQYF.

This rearrangement joins TRBV4-2 to TRBJ2-4, with D possibly matching TRBD1 (7 bases). Germline CDR1 reads LGHNA; CDR2 reads YNFKEQ. The V end was cut by 1 base, the J end by 0 bases, with 16 bases between. CDR3 length: 18 residues. The CDR3 is CASSQVGGQKIAKNIQYF. The CDR3 region has the DNA TGTGCCAGCAGCCAAGTGGGGGGACAGAAAATAGCCAAAAACATTCAGTACTTC.

This clonotype was seen a handful of times. This chain links TRBV11-3 with TRBJ2-3; 11 bases map to TRBD2. V lost 3 bases to trimming and J lost 6 bases; unmatched junction nucleotides: 14. Germline loops: CDR1 SGHNT, CDR2 YENEEA. This CDR3 region has 18 residues. DNA of the CDR3: TGTGCCAGCAGCTTTACTAGCGGGGGCCTAACTAGACGCGATACGCAGTATTTT. This gives the protein CASSFTSGGLTRRDTQYF.

The rearrangement links TRBV6-5 to TRBJ1-1, with D possibly TRBD1 on 5 matching bases. V dropped 6 bases and J dropped 4 bases, with 12 bases sitting between them. Germline assignment: CDR1 MNHEY and CDR2 SVGAGI. CDR3 length: 13 amino acids. The CDR3 DNA sequence: TGTGCCAGCAGCCCTGGGGGGTTCACTGAAGCTTTCTTT. Protein product: CASSPGGFTEAFF.

This chain joins TRBV6-5 and TRBJ2-3; 8 nucleotides agree with TRBD1. The CDR3 totals 14 residues. The V and J ends lost 8 bases and 2 bases, in that order; junction bases with no gene match: 6. Germline V gives CDR1 MNHEY, CDR2 SVGAGI. Here the CDR3 DNA reads TGTGCCAGCGGACAGGGACCCTACACAGATACGCAGTATTTT. Amino acid sequence: CASGQGPYTDTQYF.

This clonotype has more than one count but fewer than ten. This chain uses TRBV11-3 with TRBJ2-7; 10 nucleotides line up with TRBD2. CDR1 is SGHNT and CDR2 is YENEEA in the germline V gene. The CDR3 has 15 amino acids. V shed 4 bases, J shed 7 bases, and the junction held 10 bases outside the gene matches. The CDR3 DNA sequence: TGTGCCAGCAGCTCAATGAGCGGGGGGGCGCGGGAGCAGTACTTC. Protein: CASSSMSGGAREQYF.

This rearrangement joins TRBV7-2 to TRBJ1-5; D ambiguous. CDR3 length: 13 amino acids. Germline V gene data show CDR1 as SGHTA and CDR2 as FQGNSA. The germline V and J ends were trimmed by 5 bases and 7 bases, with 12 bases remaining between them. CDR3 DNA sequence: TGTGCCAGCAGCGTAAGGCAGGAGCAGCCCCAGCATTTT. It translates to CASSVRQEQPQHF.

The V and J genes are TRBV10-3 and TRBJ2-4; TRBD1 or TRBD2 may be the D gene (6 bases each). V dropped 4 bases and J dropped 0 bases, with 10 bases sitting between them. The CDR3 sequence is 15 residues long. CDR1 and CDR2 from the germline V gene are ENHRY and SYGVKD. The DNA of the CDR3 is TGTGCCATCAGTGCGGGGGCCTTAGCCAAAAACATTCAGTACTTC. Translation: CAISAGALAKNIQYF.

This clonotype has just one count. One end of the junction does not line up with germline, which may come from a read error. The chain has TRBV5-1 and TRBJ1-2; D is perhaps TRBD1 (5 bases). CDR1 and CDR2 (germline): SGHRS, YFSETQ. The CDR3 consists of 14 residues. The CDR3 bases are TGCGCCAGCAGTTTGGAGACAGATAACTATGGCTGCACCTTC. Translated, it gives CASSLETDNYGCTF.

This clonotype was counted a few times. The chain carries TRBV7-2 and TRBJ2-3; weak D call: TRBD2 (6 bases). The CDR3 has 13 amino acids. Germline V gene sequence: CDR1 SGHTA, CDR2 FQGNSA. Trimming pared 9 bases from V and 5 bases from J, leaving 15 bases between. CDR3 in DNA: TGTGCCAGTAGCACGGGGGAGGTAGATACGCAGTATTTT. Its translation: CASSTGEVDTQYF.

This clonotype was counted between two and nine times. The V and J genes are TRBV4-1 and TRBJ2-3; TRBD2 agrees at 8 bases. Per the germline V gene, CDR1 is MGHRA and CDR2 is YSYEKL. The J segment lost 6 bases and the V segment lost 3 bases, leaving 11 bases of the junction unmatched. This CDR3 comprises 16 residues. CDR3 loop: CASSHISGDLEDTQYF. Written as DNA, the CDR3 is TGCGCCAGCAGCCACATTAGCGGGGACCTCGAGGATACGCAGTATTTT.

This clonotype was seen only a few times. The J gene is TRBJ2-5, the V gene TRBV4-1; perhaps D is TRBD1 or TRBD2 (6 bases each). The CDR3 totals 14 residues. CDR1 MGHRA and CDR2 YSYEKL come from the germline V gene. The ends were cut back, 0 bases at V and 5 bases at J, with 10 bases in the middle. The CDR3 spells CASSQEPGAETQYF. DNA for the CDR3: TGCGCCAGCAGCCAAGAACCGGGGGCCGAGACCCAGTACTTC.

The chain joins TRBV7-2 to TRBJ1-5; D gene uncertain. V shed 3 bases and J shed 0 bases, with 9 bases lying between them. CDR1 and CDR2 (germline): SGHTA, FQGNSA. CDR3 length equals 15 residues. The CDR3 spells CASSFTPISNQPQHF. In DNA, the CDR3 is TGTGCCAGCAGCTTCACACCGATTAGCAATCAGCCCCAGCATTTT.

The chain joins TRBV4-3 to TRBJ2-1; perhaps TRBD2 as D (5 bases). Trimming took 4 bases from V and 12 from J, leaving 22 bases between them. Germline V lookup: CDR1 LGHNA, CDR2 YSLEER. The CDR3 extends over 15 amino acids. The chain's CDR3 is CASSPTPEGSRGQFF. The CDR3 nucleotides read TGCGCCAGCAGCCCTACTCCCGAGGGTTCACGGGGGCAGTTCTTC.